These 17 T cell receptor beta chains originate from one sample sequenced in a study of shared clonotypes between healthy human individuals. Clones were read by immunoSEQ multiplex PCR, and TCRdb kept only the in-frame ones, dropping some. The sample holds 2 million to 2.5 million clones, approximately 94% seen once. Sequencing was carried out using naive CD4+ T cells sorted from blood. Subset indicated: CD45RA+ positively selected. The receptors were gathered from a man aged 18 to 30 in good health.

The CDR3 is CASSSGELNSPLHF. DNA for the CDR3: TGTGCCAGCAGCTCAGGAGAACTTAATTCACCCCTCCACTTT. The chain is built from TRBV7-3 and TRBJ1-6; D gene uncertain. Germline CDR1 SGHTA, CDR2 FQGTGA. V was shortened by 4 bases and J by 6 bases, with 10 bases between the two germline ends. CDR3 length: 14 amino acids.

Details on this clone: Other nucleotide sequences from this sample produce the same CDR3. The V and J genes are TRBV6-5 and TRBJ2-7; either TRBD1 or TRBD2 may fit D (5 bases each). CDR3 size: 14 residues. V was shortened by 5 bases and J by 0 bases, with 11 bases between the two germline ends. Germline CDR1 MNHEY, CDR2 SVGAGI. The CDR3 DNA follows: TGTGCCAGCAGTCGCTCAGGGACCTCCTACGAGCAGTACTTC. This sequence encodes CASSRSGTSYEQYF.

CDR3 DNA: TGCGCCAGCAGCCGAGGGATGGGAAATGAAAAACTGTTTTTT. Translating gives CASSRGMGNEKLFF. This chain connects TRBV4-3 to TRBJ1-4; D is ambiguous. Germline lookup yields CDR1 LGHNA and CDR2 YSLEER. The ends were cut back, 4 bases at V and 5 bases at J, with 11 bases in the middle. The CDR3 loop spans 14 amino acids.

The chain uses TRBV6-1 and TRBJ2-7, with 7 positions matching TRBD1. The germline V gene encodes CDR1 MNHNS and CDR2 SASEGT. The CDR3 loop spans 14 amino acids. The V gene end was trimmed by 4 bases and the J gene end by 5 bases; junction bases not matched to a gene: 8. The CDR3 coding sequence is TGTGCCAGCAGTGGACAGGGTAGTGTCGACGAGCAGTACTTC. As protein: CASSGQGSVDEQYF.

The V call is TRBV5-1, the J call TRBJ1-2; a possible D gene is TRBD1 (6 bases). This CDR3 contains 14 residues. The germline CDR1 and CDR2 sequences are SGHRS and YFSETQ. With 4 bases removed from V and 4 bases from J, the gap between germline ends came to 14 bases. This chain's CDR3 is CASSPSDSVYGYTF. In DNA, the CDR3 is TGCGCCAGCAGCCCCTCGGACAGCGTCTATGGCTACACCTTC.

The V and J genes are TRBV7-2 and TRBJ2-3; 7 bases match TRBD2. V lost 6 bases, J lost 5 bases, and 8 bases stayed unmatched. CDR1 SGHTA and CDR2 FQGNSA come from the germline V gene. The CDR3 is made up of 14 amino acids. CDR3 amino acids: CASRTGLSGDTQYF. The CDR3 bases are TGTGCCAGCAGAACGGGACTATCGGGAGATACGCAGTATTTT.

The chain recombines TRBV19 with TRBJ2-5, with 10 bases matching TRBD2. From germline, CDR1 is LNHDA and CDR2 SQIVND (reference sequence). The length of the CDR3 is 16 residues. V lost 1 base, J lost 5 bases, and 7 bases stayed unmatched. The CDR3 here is CASSIGPSGGVETQYF. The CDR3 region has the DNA TGTGCCAGTAGTATAGGGCCTAGCGGGGGAGTGGAGACCCAGTACTTC.

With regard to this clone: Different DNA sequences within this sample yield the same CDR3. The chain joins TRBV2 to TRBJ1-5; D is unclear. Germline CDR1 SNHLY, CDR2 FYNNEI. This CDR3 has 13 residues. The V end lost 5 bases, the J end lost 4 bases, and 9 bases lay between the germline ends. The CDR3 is CASSQTGNQPQHF. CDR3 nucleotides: TGTGCCAGCAGTCAGACTGGGAATCAGCCCCAGCATTTT.

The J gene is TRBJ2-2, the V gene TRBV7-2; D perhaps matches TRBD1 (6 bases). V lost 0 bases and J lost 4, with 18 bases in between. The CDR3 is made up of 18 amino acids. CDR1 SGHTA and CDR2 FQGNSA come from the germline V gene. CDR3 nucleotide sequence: TGTGCCAGCAGCTTAGCGGGAAGGGGGAGTTTAGGCACCGGGGAGCTGTTTTTT. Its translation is CASSLAGRGSLGTGELFF.

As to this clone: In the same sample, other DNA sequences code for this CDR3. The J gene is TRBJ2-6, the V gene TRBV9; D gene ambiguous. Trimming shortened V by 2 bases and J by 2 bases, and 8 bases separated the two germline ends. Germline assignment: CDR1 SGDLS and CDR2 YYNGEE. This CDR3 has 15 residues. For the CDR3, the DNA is TGTGCCAGCAGCGTCGACGGCGCTGGGGCCAACGTCCTGACTTTC. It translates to CASSVDGAGANVLTF.

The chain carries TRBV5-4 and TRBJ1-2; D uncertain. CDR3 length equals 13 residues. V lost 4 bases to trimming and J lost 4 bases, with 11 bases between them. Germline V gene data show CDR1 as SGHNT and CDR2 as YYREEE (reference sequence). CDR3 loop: CASSQDGPYGYTF. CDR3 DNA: TGTGCCAGCAGCCAAGACGGCCCCTATGGCTACACCTTC.

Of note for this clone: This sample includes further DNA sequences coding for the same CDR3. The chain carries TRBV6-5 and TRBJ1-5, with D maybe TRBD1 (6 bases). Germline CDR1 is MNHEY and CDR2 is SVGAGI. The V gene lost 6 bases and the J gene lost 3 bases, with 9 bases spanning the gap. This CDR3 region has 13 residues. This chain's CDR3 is CASSRGPNQPQHF. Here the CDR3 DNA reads TGTGCCAGCAGCAGGGGTCCCAATCAGCCCCAGCATTTT.

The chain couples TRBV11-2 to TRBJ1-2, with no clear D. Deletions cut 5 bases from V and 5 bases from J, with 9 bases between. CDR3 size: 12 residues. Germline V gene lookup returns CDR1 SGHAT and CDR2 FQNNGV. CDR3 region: CASSQTVYGYTF. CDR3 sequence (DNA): TGTGCCAGCAGCCAGACGGTGTATGGCTACACCTTC. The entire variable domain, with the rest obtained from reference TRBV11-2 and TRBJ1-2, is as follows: EAGVAQSPRYKIIEKRQSVAFWCNPISGHATLYWYQQILGQGPKLLIQFQNNGVVDDSQLPKDRFSAERLKGVDSTLKIQPAKLEDSAVYLCASSQTVYGYTFGSGTRLTVV.

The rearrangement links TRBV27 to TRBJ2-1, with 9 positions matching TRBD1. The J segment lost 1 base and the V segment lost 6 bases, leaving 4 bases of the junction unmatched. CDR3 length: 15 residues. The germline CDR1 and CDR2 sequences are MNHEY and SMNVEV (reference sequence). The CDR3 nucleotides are TGTGCCAGCAGCATGGGACAGGGATCCTACAATGAGCAGTTCTTC. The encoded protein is CASSMGQGSYNEQFF.

CDR3 in amino acids: CASSQSLGYQPQHF. CDR3 nucleotide sequence: TGCGCCAGCAGCCAATCCTTGGGTTATCAGCCCCAGCATTTT. The chain joins TRBV4-3 to TRBJ1-5; D is ambiguous. V was pared by 2 bases and J by 5 bases, with 10 bases between. The CDR3 contains 14 residues. Germline V CDR1 and CDR2: LGHNA, YSLEER.

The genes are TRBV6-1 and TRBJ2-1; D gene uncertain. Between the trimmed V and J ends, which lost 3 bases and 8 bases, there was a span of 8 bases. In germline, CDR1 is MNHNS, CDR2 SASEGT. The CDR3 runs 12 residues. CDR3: CASSDPVDEQFF. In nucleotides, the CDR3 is TGTGCCAGCAGTGATCCTGTGGATGAGCAGTTCTTC.

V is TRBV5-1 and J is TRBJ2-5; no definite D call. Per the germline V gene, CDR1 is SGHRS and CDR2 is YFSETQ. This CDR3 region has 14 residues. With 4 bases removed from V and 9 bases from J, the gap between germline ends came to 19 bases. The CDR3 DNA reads TGCGCCAGCAGCAACCCGACGGCTCCTGGGGCCCAGTACTTC. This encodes CASSNPTAPGAQYF.